These 14 T cell receptor beta chains originate from one sample sequenced in a study of tumor and adjacent non-tumor tissue in lung cancer. A modified ARM-PCR protocol with three rounds of nested PCR amplified TCRbeta. TCRdb ran MiXCR on the multiplex PCR reads and lists one entry per CDR3 protein. Found here are 50,000 or so distinct CDR3 sequences, about 79% of them singletons; the top ten hold 20% to 30%. The template was RNA from unsorted bulk tissue. This non-tumor lung sample came from over 3 cm beyond the tumor edge. Sequencing was carried out using distant non-tumor lung tissue. These receptors originate from a woman aged 60-75 years with non-small cell lung cancer.

Comment on this clonotype: A much larger clone lies one base from this, so it may be a read error. The conserved phenylalanine or tryptophan is not found at the CDR3 terminus, so this likely reflects a read error. The J gene is TRBJ2-1, the V gene TRBV13; 9 bases match TRBD2. Germline loops: CDR1 PRHDT, CDR2 FYEKMQ (reference sequence). Trimming cost V 5 bases and J 7 bases; bases outside gene matches: 9. This CDR3 spans 15 amino acids. The CDR3 DNA sequence: TGTGCCAGCAGCCCTCGAGGTAGCGGGAGAAATGAGCAGTTCTTA. Protein sequence: CASSPRGSGRNEQFL.

Notes on this clonotype: In this CDR3 the conserved last residue, phenylalanine or tryptophan, is missing, so a read error is likely. The chain employs TRBV29-1 and TRBJ2-5, with 9 bases that match TRBD1. V lost 8 bases and J lost 6; bases outside the gene matches: 7. There are 12 residues in the CDR3. Germline CDR1 SQVTM, CDR2 ANQGSEA. The CDR3 coding sequence is TGCAGCATTGGGACAGGGAAAAAGACCCAGTACTTA. It translates to CSIGTGKKTQYL.

On this clonotype: A much larger clonotype is one base distant, so this may be a read error. The chain combines TRBV5-4 with TRBJ2-3; tentative D call: TRBD1 (6 bases). The CDR3 is 15 amino acids. The germline V gene encodes CDR1 SGHNT and CDR2 YYREEE (reference sequence). With 0 bases removed from V and 4 bases from J, the gap between germline ends came to 12 bases. The CDR3 sequence: CASSLAGVRSDTQYF. Here the CDR3 DNA reads TGTGCCAGCAGCTTGGCAGGGGTGCGGTCAGATACGCAGTATTTT.

The chain uses TRBV6-5 and TRBJ2-1, with 8 bases lining up with TRBD2. The germline V gene encodes CDR1 MNHEY and CDR2 SVGAGI. After removal of 2 bases from V and 9 bases from J, the junction contained 15 bases not matched to a gene. CDR3 length: 17 residues. The CDR3 region is CASSYPLSRAGAREQFF. CDR3 sequence (DNA): TGTGCCAGCAGTTACCCGCTGAGTAGAGCGGGAGCTCGTGAGCAGTTCTTC.

As regards this clonotype: This may be a read error: a much more frequent sequence differs by one nucleotide. This rearrangement joins TRBV20-1 to TRBJ1-2; no definite D call. Germline V CDR1 and CDR2: DFQATT, SNEGSKA (reference sequence). Trimming took 7 bases from V and 3 from J, leaving 12 bases between them. The CDR3 spans 12 residues. As DNA, the CDR3 is TGCAGTGTTACTCCCACCTACTATGGCTACACCTTC. It specifies CSVTPTYYGYTF.

The chain joins TRBV11-3 to TRBJ1-4; D might be TRBD1 (5 bases). This CDR3 contains 17 residues. The V gene's germline CDR1 is SGHNT and CDR2 YENEEA. V was trimmed by 4 bases and J by 14 bases, leaving 29 bases between them. The CDR3 DNA reads as TGTGCCAGCAGCTATGACAGCCGAGATGCAACTAATGAGAAGCTGTTTTTT. Its translation is CASSYDSRDATNEKLFF.

As regards this clonotype: No conserved phenylalanine or tryptophan ends this CDR3, so it is likely a read error. The DNA is omitted, as the CDR3 cannot be located on it reliably, and the CDR3 follows TCRdb's listing. This sequence joins TRBV29-1 and TRBJ2-7; the tabulated D call, TRBD2, remains unverified against the DNA. CDR1 SQVTM and CDR2 ANQGSEA come from the germline V gene. The CDR3 is 14 residues long, ends included. CDR3 sequence: CSVLRDFLSYEEYY.

Comments on this clonotype: The junction departs from the called germline gene at one end, perhaps through a read error. The chain employs TRBV28 and TRBJ1-2, with D hard to call. Per the germline V gene, CDR1 is MDHEN and CDR2 is SYDVKM. The CDR3 runs to 13 residues. The CDR3 sequence: CASQGQERYCYTF. The CDR3 nucleotides read TGTGCCAGCCAAGGGCAGGAACGCTATTGCTACACCTTT.

A remark on this clonotype: The CDR3 ends on some other residue instead of the conserved phenylalanine or tryptophan, so this is likely a read error. The rearrangement uses TRBV4-3 and TRBJ2-3, with D tentatively TRBD2 (6 bases). Trimming shortened V by 10 bases and J by 0 bases, and 14 bases separated the two germline ends. Germline V gene data show CDR1 as LGHNA and CDR2 as YSLEER. This CDR3 has 14 amino acids. This CDR3 reads CANGTRASTDTQYS. CDR3 sequence (DNA): TGCGCCAATGGGACTCGCGCTAGCACAGATACGCAGTATTCT.

This clonotype appeared many times. This rearrangement joins TRBV29-1 to TRBJ2-5; either TRBD1 or TRBD2 may fit D (6 bases each). Per the germline V gene, CDR1 is SQVTM and CDR2 is ANQGSEA. V lost 7 bases and J 5 bases, leaving 14 bases between the germline ends. This CDR3 spans 12 amino acids. This chain's CDR3 is CSGGVGGETQYF. CDR3 DNA: TGCAGCGGCGGCGTAGGGGGGGAGACCCAGTACTTC.

J is TRBJ1-5 and V is TRBV12-3 or TRBV12-4; D unclear. The CDR3 is 14 amino acids. The V end was cut by 6 bases, the J end by 8 bases, with 17 bases between. The CDR3 reads CASSPGTAHKPQHF. The CDR3 nucleotides read TGTGCCAGCAGCCCCGGAACAGCGCATAAGCCCCAGCATTTT.

This clonotype has just a few counts. A read error may produce the germline difference seen at one junction end. The V call is TRBV4-3, the J call TRBJ2-7; 9 nucleotides align to TRBD1. Per the germline V gene, CDR1 is LGHNA and CDR2 is YSLEER. The CDR3 totals 16 residues. The CDR3 region is CASNFLPGTGKNEQYF. In DNA form, the CDR3 reads TGTGCCAGCAACTTTCTTCCCGGGACAGGGAAAAACGAGCAGTACTTC.

A note on this clonotype: The conserved final phenylalanine or tryptophan is absent from the CDR3, which likely points to a read error. The chain links TRBV6-2 or TRBV6-3 to TRBJ2-2; D is uncertain. V was cut by 4 bases and J by 6 bases, with 12 bases left in between. CDR3 length: 14 amino acids. Germline V gene sequence: CDR1 MNHEY, CDR2 SVGEGT. The CDR3: CASSFSANAGELFL. The DNA for the CDR3 is TGTGCCAGCAGTTTCTCCGCAAACGCCGGGGAGCTGTTTCTT.

The V call is TRBV4-1, the J call TRBJ1-1, with a weak D call TRBD1 (5 bases). The ends were cut back, 10 bases at V and 7 bases at J, with 25 bases in the middle. The CDR3 has 15 residues. Germline CDR1 MGHRA, CDR2 YSYEKL. The CDR3 coding sequence is TGCGCCAACAGTCAAGAGGTCCTGGGGCAGGGTGAAGCTTTCTTT. Its translation is CANSQEVLGQGEAFF.